This TCR beta chain is drawn from a study of Graves' ophthalmopathy and Graves' hyperthyroidism. Per the germline V gene, CDR1 is SGHAT and CDR2 is FQNNGV. V lost 0 bases to trimming and J lost 5 bases; unmatched junction nucleotides: 11. This CDR3 is built from 17 residues. Amplifying from RNA transcripts, the study obtained TCR beta CDR3 regions. The first round was an RT-PCR with HTBI primers, and the second round was a multiplex PCR. TCRdb analysed the multiplex PCR reads with MiXCR anew, one entry per CDR3 protein. The sample has 600,000 to 950,000 distinct CDR3 sequences, roughly 41% seen once. As diagnostic evidence, clinical symptoms, serum thyroxine, TRAb, thyroid ultrasound and orbital computed tomography were relied upon.

The rearrangement links TRBV11-2 to TRBJ2-5; 8 bases match TRBD1. The TCR sequence derives from an adult man with Graves' ophthalmopathy. The specimen was peripheral blood. CDR3 bases: TGTGCCAGCAGCTTAGATTCTAGGACAGGGTCGTGGGAGACCCAGTACTTC. Encoded protein: CASSLDSRTGSWETQYF.